This T cell receptor (beta chain) was recorded in a study of T cells in Graves' hyperthyroidism and ophthalmopathy. V shed 5 bases and J shed 8 bases, with 13 bases lying between them. The V gene's germline CDR1 is MDHEN and CDR2 SYDVKM. This CDR3 contains 13 residues. This clonotype appeared many times. Amplification yielded TCR beta CDR3 regions, with RNA transcripts as the source. TCR CDR3 regions were first amplified by RT-PCR with HTBI primers. TCRdb analysed the multiplex PCR reads with MiXCR anew, one entry per CDR3 protein. The sample holds some 690,000 distinct CDR3 sequences, 15% to 20% seen once.

The chain recombines TRBV28 with TRBJ2-1; TRBD1 or TRBD2 may be the D gene (7 bases each). This TCR was sampled from a man aged 50-59 years with Graves' hyperthyroidism. The sequenced sample consisted of blood. CDR3 sequence reads: CASSPPGGDEQFF. The CDR3 DNA reads as TGTGCCAGCAGTCCACCAGGGGGGGATGAGCAGTTCTTC.